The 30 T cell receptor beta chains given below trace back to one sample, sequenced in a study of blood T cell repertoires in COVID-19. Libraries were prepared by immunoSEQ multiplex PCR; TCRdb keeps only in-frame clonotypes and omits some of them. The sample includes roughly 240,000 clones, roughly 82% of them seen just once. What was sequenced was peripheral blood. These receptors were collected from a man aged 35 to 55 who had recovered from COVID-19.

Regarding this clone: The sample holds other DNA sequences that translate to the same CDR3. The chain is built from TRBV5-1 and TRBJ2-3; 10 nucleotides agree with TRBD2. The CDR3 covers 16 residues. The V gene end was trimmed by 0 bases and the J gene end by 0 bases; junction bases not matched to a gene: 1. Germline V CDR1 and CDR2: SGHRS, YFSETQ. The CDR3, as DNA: TGCGCCAGCAGCTTGGAGACTAGCGGGAGCACAGATACGCAGTATTTT. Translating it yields CASSLETSGSTDTQYF.

In DNA, the CDR3 is TGTGCCAGCAGCATGACAGGGGCCCGCAATCAGCCCCAGCATTTT. It specifies CASSMTGARNQPQHF. The genes are TRBV7-8 and TRBJ1-5; TRBD1 agrees at 8 bases. The CDR3 is 15 residues long. Trimming removed 5 bases from V and 2 bases from J; junction bases left unmatched: 5. Germline loops: CDR1 SGHVS, CDR2 FQNEAQ. Using reference TRBV7-8 and TRBJ1-5 for the parts outside the CDR3, the full variable domain is GAGVSQSPRYKVAKRGQDVALRCDPISGHVSLFWYQQALGQGPEFLTYFQNEAQLDKSGLPSDRFFAERPEGSVSTLKIQRTQQEDSAVYLCASSMTGARNQPQHFGDGTRLSIL.

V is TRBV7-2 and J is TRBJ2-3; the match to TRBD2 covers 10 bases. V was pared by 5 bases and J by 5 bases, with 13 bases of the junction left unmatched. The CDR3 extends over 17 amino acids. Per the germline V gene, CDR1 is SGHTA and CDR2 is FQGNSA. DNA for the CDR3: TGTGCCAGCAGCCCACTCGGGAGCGGGGGGGCCGGAGATACGCAGTATTTT. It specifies CASSPLGSGGAGDTQYF.

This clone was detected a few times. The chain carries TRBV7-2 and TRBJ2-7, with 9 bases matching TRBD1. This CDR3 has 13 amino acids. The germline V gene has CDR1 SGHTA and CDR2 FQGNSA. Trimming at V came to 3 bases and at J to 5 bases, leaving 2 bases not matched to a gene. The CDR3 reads CASSFGTGNEQYF. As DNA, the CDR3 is TGTGCCAGCAGCTTTGGGACAGGGAACGAGCAGTACTTC.

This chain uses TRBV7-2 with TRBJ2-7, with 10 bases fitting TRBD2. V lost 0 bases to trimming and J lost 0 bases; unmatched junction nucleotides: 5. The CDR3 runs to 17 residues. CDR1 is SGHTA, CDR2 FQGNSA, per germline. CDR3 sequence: CASSLALAGFRSYEQYF. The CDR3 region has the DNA TGTGCCAGCAGCTTAGCACTAGCGGGATTTCGCTCCTACGAGCAGTACTTC.

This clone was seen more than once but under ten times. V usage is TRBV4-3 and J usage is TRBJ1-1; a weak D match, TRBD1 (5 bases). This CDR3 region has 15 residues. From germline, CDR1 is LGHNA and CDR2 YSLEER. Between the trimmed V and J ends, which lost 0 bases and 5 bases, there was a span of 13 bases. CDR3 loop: CASSQDKRRGTEAFF. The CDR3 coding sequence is TGCGCCAGCAGCCAAGATAAGAGGCGGGGGACTGAAGCTTTCTTT.

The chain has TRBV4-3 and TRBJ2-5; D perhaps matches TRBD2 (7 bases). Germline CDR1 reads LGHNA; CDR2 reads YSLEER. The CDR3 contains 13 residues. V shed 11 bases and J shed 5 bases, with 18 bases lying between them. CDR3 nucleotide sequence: TGCGCCTCCAGTAGGAAGGGGGGGGAGACCCAGTACTTC. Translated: CASSRKGGETQYF.

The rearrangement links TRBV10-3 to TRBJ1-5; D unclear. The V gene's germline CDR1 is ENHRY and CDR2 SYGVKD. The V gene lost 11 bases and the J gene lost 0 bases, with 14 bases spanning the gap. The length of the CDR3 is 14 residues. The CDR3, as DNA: TGTGCCGCGGGGAGTGCCGCTAGCAATCAGCCCCAGCATTTT. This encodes CAAGSAASNQPQHF.

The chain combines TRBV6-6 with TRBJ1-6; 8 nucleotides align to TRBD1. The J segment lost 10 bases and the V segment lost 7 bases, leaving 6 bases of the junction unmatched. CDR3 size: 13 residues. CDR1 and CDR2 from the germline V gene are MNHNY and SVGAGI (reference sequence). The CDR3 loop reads CASNDRGGSPLHF. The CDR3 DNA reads TGTGCCAGCAATGACAGGGGTGGCTCACCCCTCCACTTT.

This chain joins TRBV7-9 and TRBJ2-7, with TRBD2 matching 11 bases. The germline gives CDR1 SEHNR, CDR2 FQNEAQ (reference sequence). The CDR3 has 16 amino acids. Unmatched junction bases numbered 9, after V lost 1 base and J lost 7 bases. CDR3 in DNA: TGTGCCAGCAGCTTAGATCTGGGACTAGCGGACGGGGAGCAGTACTTC. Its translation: CASSLDLGLADGEQYF. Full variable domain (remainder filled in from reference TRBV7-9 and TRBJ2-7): DTGVSQNPRHKITKRGQNVTFRCDPISEHNRLYWYRQTLGQGPEFLTYFQNEAQLEKSRLLSDRFSAERPKGSFSTLEIQRTEQGDSAMYLCASSLDLGLADGEQYFGPGTRLTVT.

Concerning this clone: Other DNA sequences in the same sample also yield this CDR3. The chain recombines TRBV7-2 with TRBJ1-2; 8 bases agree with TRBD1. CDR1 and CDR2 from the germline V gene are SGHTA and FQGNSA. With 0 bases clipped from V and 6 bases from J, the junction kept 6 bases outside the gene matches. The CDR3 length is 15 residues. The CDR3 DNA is TGTGCCAGCAGCTTAGCGTCCAGGGGGCAGAATGGCTACACCTTC. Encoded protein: CASSLASRGQNGYTF. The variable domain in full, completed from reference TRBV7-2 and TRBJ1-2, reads GAGVSQSPSNKVTEKGKDVELRCDPISGHTALYWYRQSLGQGLEFLIYFQGNSAPDKSGLPSDRFSAERTGGSVSTLTIQRTQQEDSAVYLCASSLASRGQNGYTFGSGTRLTVV.

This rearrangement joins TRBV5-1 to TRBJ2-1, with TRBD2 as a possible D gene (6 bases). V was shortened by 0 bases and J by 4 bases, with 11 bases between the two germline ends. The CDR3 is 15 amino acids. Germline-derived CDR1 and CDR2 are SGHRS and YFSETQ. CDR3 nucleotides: TGCGCCAGCAGCTTGGGGGCTAGCGCGTACAATGAGCAGTTCTTC. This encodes CASSLGASAYNEQFF.

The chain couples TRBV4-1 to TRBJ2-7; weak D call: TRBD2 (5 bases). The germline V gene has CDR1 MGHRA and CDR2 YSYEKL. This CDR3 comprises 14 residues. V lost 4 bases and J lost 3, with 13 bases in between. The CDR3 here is CASSREIRGYEQYF. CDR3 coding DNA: TGCGCCAGCAGCCGAGAGATCCGGGGCTACGAGCAGTACTTC.

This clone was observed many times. In DNA, the CDR3 is TGTGCCCTACAGACGAACTCTGGAAACACCATATATTTT. This translates into CALQTNSGNTIYF. This chain joins TRBV12-3 or TRBV12-4 and TRBJ1-3; no clear D. Trimming took off 11 bases at V and 0 bases at J, with 11 bases between the two ends. The CDR3 sequence is 13 residues long.

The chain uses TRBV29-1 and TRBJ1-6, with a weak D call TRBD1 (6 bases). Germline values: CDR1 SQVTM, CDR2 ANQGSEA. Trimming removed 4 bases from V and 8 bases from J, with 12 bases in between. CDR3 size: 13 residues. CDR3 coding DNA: TGCAGCGTTGGGTGGGGGCAGGATTCACCCCTCCACTTT. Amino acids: CSVGWGQDSPLHF.

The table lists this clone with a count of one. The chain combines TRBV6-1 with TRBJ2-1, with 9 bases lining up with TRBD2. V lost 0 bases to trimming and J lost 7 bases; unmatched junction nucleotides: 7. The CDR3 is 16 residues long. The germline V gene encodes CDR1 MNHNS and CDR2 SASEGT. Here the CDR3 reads CASSEALAGAKNEQFF. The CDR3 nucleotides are TGTGCCAGCAGTGAAGCCTTAGCGGGAGCTAAGAATGAGCAGTTCTTC.

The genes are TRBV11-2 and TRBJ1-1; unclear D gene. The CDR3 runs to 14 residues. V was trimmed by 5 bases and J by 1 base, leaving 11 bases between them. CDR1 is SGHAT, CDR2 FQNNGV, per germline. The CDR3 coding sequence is TGTGCCAGCAGCCGCCAACCGAGGAACACTGAAGCTTTCTTT. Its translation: CASSRQPRNTEAFF.

The CDR3 nucleotides read TGCGCCAGCAGCCTGCGGTCAGCTGACTATGGCTACACCTTC. Its translation: CASSLRSADYGYTF. J is TRBJ1-2 and V is TRBV4-3; D gene uncertain. The CDR3 runs 14 residues. Germline values: CDR1 LGHNA, CDR2 YSLEER. V was pared by 4 bases and J by 3 bases, with 12 bases between.

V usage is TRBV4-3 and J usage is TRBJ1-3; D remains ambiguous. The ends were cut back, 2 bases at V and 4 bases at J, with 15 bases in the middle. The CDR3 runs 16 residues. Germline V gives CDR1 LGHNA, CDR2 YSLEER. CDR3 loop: CASSQSHRLSGNTIYF. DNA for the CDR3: TGCGCCAGCAGCCAAAGCCACCGACTCTCCGGAAACACCATATATTTT.

CDR3 nucleotides: TGTGCCAGCAGTTTAAGAGGGGGACAGACCCAGTACTTC. Amino acids: CASSLRGGQTQYF. V gene TRBV12-3 or TRBV12-4 combines with J gene TRBJ2-5, with a tentative D call TRBD1 (6 bases). Trimming took off 2 bases at V and 6 bases at J, with 10 bases between the two ends. The length of the CDR3 is 13 residues.

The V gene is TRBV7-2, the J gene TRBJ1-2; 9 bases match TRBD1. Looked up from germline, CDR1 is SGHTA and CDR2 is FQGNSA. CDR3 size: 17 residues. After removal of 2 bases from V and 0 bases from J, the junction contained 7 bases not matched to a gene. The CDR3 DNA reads TGTGCCAGCAGCTTAATGACAGGGGGTTATCCTAACTATGGCTACACCTTC. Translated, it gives CASSLMTGGYPNYGYTF.

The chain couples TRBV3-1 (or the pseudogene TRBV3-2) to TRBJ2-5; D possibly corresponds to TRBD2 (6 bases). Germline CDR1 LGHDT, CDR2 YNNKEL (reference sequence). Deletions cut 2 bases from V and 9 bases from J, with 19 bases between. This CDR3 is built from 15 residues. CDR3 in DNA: TGTGCCAGCAGCCAAACGGGACTGGCAGGTCTGGCCCAGTACTTC. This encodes CASSQTGLAGLAQYF.

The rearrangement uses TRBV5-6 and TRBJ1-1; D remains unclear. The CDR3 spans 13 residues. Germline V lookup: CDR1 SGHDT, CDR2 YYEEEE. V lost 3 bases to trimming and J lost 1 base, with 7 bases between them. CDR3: CASSSTGNTEAFF. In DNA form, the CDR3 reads TGTGCCAGCAGCTCCACGGGGAACACTGAAGCTTTCTTT.

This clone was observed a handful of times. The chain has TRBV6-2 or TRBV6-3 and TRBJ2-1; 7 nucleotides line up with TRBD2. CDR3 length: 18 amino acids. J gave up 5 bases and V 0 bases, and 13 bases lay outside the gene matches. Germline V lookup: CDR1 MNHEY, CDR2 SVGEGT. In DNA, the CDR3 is TGTGCCAGCAGTTACTCTTTTTTTGGCGGGAGTCGGGACAATGAGCAGTTCTTC. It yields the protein CASSYSFFGGSRDNEQFF.

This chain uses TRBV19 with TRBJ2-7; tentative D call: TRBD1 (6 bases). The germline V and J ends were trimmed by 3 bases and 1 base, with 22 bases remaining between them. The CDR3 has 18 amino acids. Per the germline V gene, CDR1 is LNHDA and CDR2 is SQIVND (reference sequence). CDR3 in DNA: TGTGCCAGTAGTATCACTTGGGGCACAGGGAGTGTTTCCTACGAGCAGTACTTC. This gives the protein CASSITWGTGSVSYEQYF. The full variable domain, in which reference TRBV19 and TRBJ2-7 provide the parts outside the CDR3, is DGGITQSPKYLFRKEGQNVTLSCEQNLNHDAMYWYRQDPGQGLRLIYYSQIVNDFQKGDIAEGYSVSREKKESFPLTVTSAQKNPTAFYLCASSITWGTGSVSYEQYFGPGTRLTVT.

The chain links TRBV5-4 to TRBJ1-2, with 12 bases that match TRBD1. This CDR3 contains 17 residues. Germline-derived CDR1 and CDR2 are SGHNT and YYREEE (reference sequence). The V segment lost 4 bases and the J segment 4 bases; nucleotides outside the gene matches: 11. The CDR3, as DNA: TGTGCCAGCAGCGTGGGGGCCGGGACAGGGGGCCGCTATGGCTACACCTTC. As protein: CASSVGAGTGGRYGYTF. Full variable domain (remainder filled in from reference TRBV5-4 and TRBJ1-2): ETGVTQSPTHLIKTRGQQVTLRCSSQSGHNTVSWYQQALGQGPQFIFQYYREEENGRGNFPPRFSGLQFPNYSSELNVNALELDDSALYLCASSVGAGTGGRYGYTFGSGTRLTVV.

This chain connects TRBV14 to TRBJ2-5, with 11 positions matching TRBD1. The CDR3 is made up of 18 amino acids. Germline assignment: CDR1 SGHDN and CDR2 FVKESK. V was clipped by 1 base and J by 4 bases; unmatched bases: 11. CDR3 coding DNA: TGTGCCAGCAGCCAAGGTGGACAGGGGGCGGTTTGGGTAGAGACCCAGTACTTC. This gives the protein CASSQGGQGAVWVETQYF.

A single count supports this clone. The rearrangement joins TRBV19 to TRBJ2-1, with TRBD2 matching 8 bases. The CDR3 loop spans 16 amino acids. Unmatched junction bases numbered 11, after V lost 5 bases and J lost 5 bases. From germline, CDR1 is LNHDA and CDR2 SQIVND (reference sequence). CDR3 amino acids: CASSRLGTSLHNEQFF. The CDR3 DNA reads TGTGCCAGTAGTCGCCTTGGGACTAGTCTCCACAATGAGCAGTTCTTC.

This CDR3 is CASGDYEQYF. The CDR3 DNA reads TGTGCCAGCGGAGATTACGAGCAGTACTTC. This chain uses TRBV7-9 with TRBJ2-7; D is ambiguous. Germline V gene lookup returns CDR1 SEHNR and CDR2 FQNEAQ (reference sequence). V was pared by 8 bases and J by 4 bases, with 6 bases between. This CDR3 has 10 amino acids.

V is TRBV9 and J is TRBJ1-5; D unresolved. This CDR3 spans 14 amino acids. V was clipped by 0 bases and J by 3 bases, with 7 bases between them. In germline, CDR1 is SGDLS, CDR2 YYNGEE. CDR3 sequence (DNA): TGTGCCAGCAGCGTAGGGCAGTACAATCAGCCCCAGCATTTT. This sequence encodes CASSVGQYNQPQHF.